The T cell receptor (beta chain) described here comes from a study of T cells in Graves' hyperthyroidism and ophthalmopathy. Study information: Initial diagnosis, before any treatment, was when peripheral blood was collected.

Any patient presenting with uncontrolled infection, other autoimmune disease, pregnancy or lactation was left out. Fresh 10 ml peripheral blood yielded PBMCs. The TCR beta CDR3 regions underwent amplification using RNA transcripts as the source. Carried out on the TCR CDR3, a first-round RT-PCR used the HTBI primer set. TCRdb recomputed calls from the multiplex PCR reads with MiXCR, one row per CDR3 protein. The sample records roughly 500,000 distinct CDR3 sequences, 22% being singletons. Sequencing was done on a sample of blood. This sequence originates from a woman aged 70-85 years with Graves' ophthalmopathy.

The CDR3 loop is CASSLEKRSYNEQFF. For the CDR3, the DNA is TGCGCCAGCAGCTTGGAGAAACGGTCCTACAATGAGCAGTTCTTC. The rearrangement joins TRBV5-1 to TRBJ2-1; the D is unclear. Germline CDR1 and CDR2: SGHRS and YFSETQ. The CDR3 extends over 15 amino acids. V was trimmed by 0 bases and J by 1 base, leaving 8 bases between them. The full variable domain, its missing parts supplied by reference TRBV5-1 and TRBJ2-1, is KAGVTQTPRYLIKTRGQQVTLSCSPISGHRSVSWYQQTPGQGLQFLFEYFSETQRNKGNFPGRFSGRQFSNSRSEMNVSTLELGDSALYLCASSLEKRSYNEQFFGPGTRLTVL.